This record concerns one T cell receptor (beta chain) sequence. No antigen is known for it. This sample is drawn from a study of siplizumab effects on memory and regulatory T cells. Study-wide points: Controls had 26.9% Treg-derived mappable alloreactive CD4+ clones on average, versus about 70% with siplizumab. Naive T cells seemed more diverse than memory cells and seemed major alloresponse contributors.

This table comes from immunoSEQ multiplex PCR, and its TCRdb copy is limited to in-frame clones, with some not included. The data hold about 100,000 clones, with about 90% observed a single time. The sequenced material came from CD4+ T cells sorted from blood. This clonotype was sampled from a human donor in good health.

CDR3 amino acids: CASSLGQGFQETQYF. DNA for the CDR3: TGTGCCAGCAGCTTAGGACAGGGGTTCCAAGAGACCCAGTACTTC. This chain links TRBV7-3 with TRBJ2-5; TRBD1 agrees at 9 bases. This CDR3 region has 15 residues. CDR1 and CDR2 (germline): SGHTA, FQGTGA. J was trimmed by 1 base and V by 2 bases; bases with no gene match: 2.